Listed here are 26 T cell receptor beta chains from one sample, sequenced in a study of blood T cell repertoires in COVID-19. TCRdb's table, derived via immunoSEQ multiplex PCR, lists solely in-frame clones and lacks some. The sample lists roughly 250,000 clones, 80% to 90% seen once, with approximately 2.2% in the top ten. The sample comprised peripheral blood. Source of these receptors: a woman in her forties or fifties with acute or convalescent COVID-19.

This rearrangement joins TRBV7-2 to TRBJ2-2, with 10 bases identical to TRBD1. Germline CDR1 SGHTA, CDR2 FQGNSA. With V trimmed by 2 bases and J by 6 bases, 6 bases remained unmatched. The CDR3 spans 16 residues. The CDR3 DNA reads TGTGCCAGCAGCTTACCTAGGACAGGGGGGGCCGGGGAGCTGTTTTTT. Its protein is CASSLPRTGGAGELFF.

The gene calls are TRBV18 and TRBJ2-7; TRBD1 might be the D (6 bases). The V gene lost 6 bases and the J gene lost 2 bases, with 17 bases spanning the gap. The CDR3 loop spans 15 amino acids. Per the germline V gene, CDR1 is KGHSH and CDR2 is LQKENI. Here the CDR3 DNA reads TGTGCCAGCTCGGCCGGGACAAGGGCGACCTACGAGCAGTACTTC. It yields the protein CASSAGTRATYEQYF.

The chain couples TRBV28 to TRBJ1-2; maybe TRBD1 (5 bases). Trimming cost V 5 bases and J 3 bases, with 16 bases left between them. This CDR3 has 15 amino acids. From germline, CDR1 is MDHEN and CDR2 SYDVKM. The CDR3 here is CASSTDSISDYGYTF. The CDR3, as DNA: TGTGCCAGCAGTACAGACAGCATAAGCGACTATGGCTACACCTTC.

This chain links TRBV3-1 (or the pseudogene TRBV3-2) with TRBJ2-7, with TRBD1 matching over 9 bases. V was clipped by 4 bases and J by 4 bases; unmatched bases: 2. The CDR3 sequence is 13 residues long. The germline CDR1 and CDR2 sequences are LGHDT and YNNKEL (reference sequence). The CDR3 region is CASSLGQGYEQYF. CDR3 nucleotides: TGTGCCAGCAGCCTGGGACAGGGTTACGAGCAGTACTTC.

The chain couples TRBV6-4 to TRBJ2-2, with 12 positions matching TRBD2. V shed 5 bases and J 5 bases; nucleotides not matched to a gene: 0. Germline V gives CDR1 MRHNA, CDR2 SNTAGT. This CDR3 spans 14 amino acids. The CDR3 protein is CASSLAGGTGELFF. The CDR3 DNA is TGTGCCAGCAGTCTAGCGGGAGGGACCGGGGAGCTGTTTTTT.

This sequence joins TRBV5-6 and TRBJ1-1; D perhaps matches TRBD1 (6 bases). Germline values: CDR1 SGHDT, CDR2 YYEEEE. The CDR3 totals 14 residues. V shed 2 bases and J shed 4 bases, with 12 bases lying between them. CDR3 amino acids: CASSLSTGSTEAFF. Written as DNA, the CDR3 is TGTGCCAGCAGCTTATCCACAGGGAGCACTGAAGCTTTCTTT.

V gene TRBV4-1 combines with J gene TRBJ2-7; 7 positions agree with TRBD2. The germline CDR1 and CDR2 sequences are MGHRA and YSYEKL. The ends lost 1 base at V and 2 bases at J; junction bases unmatched: 5. CDR3 length: 15 amino acids. CDR3 sequence (DNA): TGCGCCAGCAGCCAAGTGGGGGGGTTCCCCTACGAGCAGTACTTC. Protein sequence: CASSQVGGFPYEQYF.

This sequence joins TRBV19 and TRBJ1-2; 8 nucleotides line up with TRBD1. Per the germline V gene, CDR1 is LNHDA and CDR2 is SQIVND (reference sequence). V was pared by 8 bases and J by 8 bases, with 7 bases of the junction left unmatched. The CDR3 length is 12 residues. The CDR3 reads CASGQGAKGYTF. In DNA, the CDR3 is TGTGCCAGTGGGCAGGGGGCAAAAGGCTACACCTTC.

The genes are TRBV7-8 and TRBJ2-7, with TRBD1 matching over 11 bases. V was pared by 1 base and J by 5 bases, with 16 bases of the junction left unmatched. Per the germline V gene, CDR1 is SGHVS and CDR2 is FQNEAQ. The CDR3 is 19 residues long. In DNA form, the CDR3 reads TGTGCCAGCAGCTTAGGTGCACCCGGGACAGGGGGGGTAACCAACGAGCAGTACTTC. It encodes CASSLGAPGTGGVTNEQYF.

The gene calls are TRBV6-4 and TRBJ1-2; no definite D call. The CDR3 sequence is 13 residues long. V was pared by 0 bases and J by 8 bases, with 10 bases between. Germline CDR1 is MRHNA and CDR2 is SNTAGT. The CDR3: CASSDSGSGGYTF. CDR3 DNA: TGTGCCAGCAGTGACTCAGGGTCGGGGGGCTACACCTTC.

This clone occurred once. V usage is TRBV6-1 and J usage is TRBJ2-3; D might be TRBD2 (6 bases). V was trimmed by 0 bases and J by 0 bases, leaving 7 bases between them. CDR3 length: 15 residues. The germline CDR1 and CDR2 sequences are MNHNS and SASEGT. Here the CDR3 reads CASSEAGLSTDTQYF. Here the CDR3 DNA reads TGTGCCAGCAGTGAAGCGGGACTCAGCACAGATACGCAGTATTTT.

This clone has a handful of counts. The chain links TRBV9 to TRBJ1-4; no firm D call. CDR3 length equals 13 residues. Trimming cost V 0 bases and J 4 bases, with 4 bases left between them. Germline loops: CDR1 SGDLS, CDR2 YYNGEE. The CDR3 spells CASSVGGNEKLFF. The CDR3 region has the DNA TGTGCCAGCAGCGTAGGCGGTAATGAAAAACTGTTTTTT.

The chain links TRBV27 to TRBJ2-6, with D tentatively TRBD1 (6 bases). CDR1 is MNHEY and CDR2 is SMNVEV in the germline V gene (reference sequence). CDR3 length: 16 residues. Deletions cut 0 bases from V and 2 bases from J, with 8 bases between. The CDR3 loop is CASSLSQGTGANVLTF. CDR3 in DNA: TGTGCCAGCAGTTTATCGCAGGGGACTGGGGCCAACGTCCTGACTTTC.

The chain couples TRBV5-1 to TRBJ1-4; TRBD1 is a possible D gene (6 bases). The CDR3 totals 15 residues. The V gene's germline CDR1 is SGHRS and CDR2 YFSETQ. V shed 4 bases and J shed 7 bases, with 17 bases lying between them. This CDR3 reads CASSEQGFWGEKLFF. The CDR3 bases are TGCGCCAGCAGCGAACAGGGTTTTTGGGGTGAAAAACTGTTTTTT. Full variable domain (rest looked up from reference TRBV5-1 and TRBJ1-4): KAGVTQTPRYLIKTRGQQVTLSCSPISGHRSVSWYQQTPGQGLQFLFEYFSETQRNKGNFPGRFSGRQFSNSRSEMNVSTLELGDSALYLCASSEQGFWGEKLFFGSGTQLSVL.

On this clone itself: Compared with germline, one end of the junction differs, possibly owing to a read error. The rearrangement uses TRBV7-9 and TRBJ1-3; TRBD1 matches 7 bases. Germline lookup yields CDR1 SEHNR and CDR2 FQNEAQ (reference sequence). The CDR3 is made up of 12 amino acids. The DNA for the CDR3 is TGTGCCAGCAGCTTACTCTTCGGGACAGCAAATTTT. Protein sequence: CASSLLFGTANF. Using reference TRBV7-9 and TRBJ1-3 for the parts outside the CDR3, the full variable domain is DTGVSQNPRHKITKRGQNVTFRCDPISEHNRLYWYRQTLGQGPEFLTYFQNEAQLEKSRLLSDRFSAERPKGSFSTLEIQRTEQGDSAMYLCASSLLFGTANFGEGSWLTVV.

This chain links TRBV7-2 with TRBJ2-7; D unresolved. The V gene's germline CDR1 is SGHTA and CDR2 FQGNSA. V was cut by 1 base and J by 6 bases, with 13 bases left in between. This CDR3 has 14 amino acids. CDR3 amino acids: CASSLVADATEQYF. Written as DNA, the CDR3 is TGTGCCAGCAGCTTAGTGGCGGATGCTACCGAGCAGTACTTC.

To note about this clone: An end of the junction differs from the germline gene, which may be a read error. This chain joins TRBV5-1 and TRBJ2-7; 7 bases fit TRBD1. CDR1 SGHRS and CDR2 YFSETQ come from the germline V gene. The CDR3 consists of 15 residues. CDR3 sequence: CASSLEGGQDPLGDF. CDR3 bases: TGCGCCAGCAGCTTGGAGGGCGGACAGGACCCCCTGGGGGACTTC.

The chain couples TRBV27 to TRBJ1-1; weak D call: TRBD1 (6 bases). The CDR3 is made up of 14 amino acids. Germline assignment: CDR1 MNHEY and CDR2 SMNVEV (reference sequence). Trimming removed 2 bases from V and 0 bases from J, with 7 bases in between. The CDR3 sequence is CASSLGTLNTEAFF. CDR3 DNA sequence: TGTGCCAGCAGTTTAGGGACATTGAACACTGAAGCTTTCTTT.

J is TRBJ2-3 and V is TRBV12-3 or TRBV12-4; D ambiguous. The length of the CDR3 is 11 residues. V lost 7 bases to trimming and J lost 2 bases, with 4 bases between them. The CDR3 spells CASTLTDTQYF. The CDR3 DNA sequence: TGTGCCAGCACCCTCACAGATACGCAGTATTTT.

This clone was seen only once. The chain carries TRBV15 and TRBJ2-5; TRBD2 agrees at 12 bases. Germline V lookup: CDR1 LNHNV, CDR2 YYDKDF (reference sequence). The CDR3 is 16 amino acids. V lost 5 bases and J lost 5; bases outside the gene matches: 9. CDR3 bases: TGTGCCACCAGCCGTCGGACTAGCGGGATTAGGGAGACCCAGTACTTC. Amino acids: CATSRRTSGIRETQYF.

This clone was seen a single time. The chain links TRBV2 to TRBJ2-4; D is perhaps TRBD1 (6 bases). CDR1 is SNHLY and CDR2 is FYNNEI in the germline V gene. Between the trimmed V and J ends, which lost 6 bases and 1 base, there was a span of 10 bases. The CDR3 totals 14 residues. The CDR3 reads CASSLDRAKNIQYF. CDR3 coding DNA: TGTGCCAGCAGCCTAGACAGGGCCAAAAACATTCAGTACTTC.

This rearrangement joins TRBV28 to TRBJ1-2; possible D gene TRBD1, 6 bases. The CDR3 runs 13 residues. The germline V gene has CDR1 MDHEN and CDR2 SYDVKM. V was cut by 3 bases and J by 8 bases, with 13 bases left in between. CDR3 coding DNA: TGTGCCAGCAGTTTCACCAGGGGCGGGGGCTACACCTTC. Translated: CASSFTRGGGYTF.

This chain joins TRBV6-5 and TRBJ2-1; perhaps TRBD2 as D (6 bases). The V end lost 6 bases, the J end lost 9 bases, and 12 bases lay between the germline ends. The CDR3 runs to 12 residues. The germline V gene has CDR1 MNHEY and CDR2 SVGAGI. In DNA, the CDR3 is TGTGCCAGCAGAGATGGAGCGGGTGAGCAGTTCTTC. Residues: CASRDGAGEQFF.

The chain employs TRBV24-1 and TRBJ2-1; 11 nucleotides match TRBD2. V dropped 4 bases and J dropped 7; count of bases not matched to a gene: 5. The CDR3 has 15 amino acids. Germline V gene data show CDR1 as KGHDR and CDR2 as SFDVKD. CDR3 coding DNA: TGTGCCACCAGTGACACTAGCGGGAGTAGGAATGAGCAGTTCTTC. Translating gives CATSDTSGSRNEQFF.

In this sample, this clone turned up once. The chain links TRBV28 to TRBJ2-1; weak D call: TRBD2 (6 bases). This CDR3 spans 17 amino acids. V lost 9 bases to trimming and J lost 4 bases, with 25 bases between them. Germline CDR1 reads MDHEN; CDR2 reads SYDVKM. The CDR3 loop reads CASPPRLLGDLYNEQFF. For the CDR3, the DNA is TGTGCCAGTCCTCCCCGCTTGCTAGGGGACTTATACAATGAGCAGTTCTTC.

The CDR3 DNA follows: TGTGCCAGTAGTATAGTTGGGACAGGAATCTACGAGCAGTACTTC. As protein: CASSIVGTGIYEQYF. This chain links TRBV19 with TRBJ2-7; 8 positions match TRBD1. Trimming removed 1 base from V and 3 bases from J; junction bases left unmatched: 5. CDR1 is LNHDA and CDR2 is SQIVND in the germline V gene (reference sequence). The CDR3 is 15 residues long.